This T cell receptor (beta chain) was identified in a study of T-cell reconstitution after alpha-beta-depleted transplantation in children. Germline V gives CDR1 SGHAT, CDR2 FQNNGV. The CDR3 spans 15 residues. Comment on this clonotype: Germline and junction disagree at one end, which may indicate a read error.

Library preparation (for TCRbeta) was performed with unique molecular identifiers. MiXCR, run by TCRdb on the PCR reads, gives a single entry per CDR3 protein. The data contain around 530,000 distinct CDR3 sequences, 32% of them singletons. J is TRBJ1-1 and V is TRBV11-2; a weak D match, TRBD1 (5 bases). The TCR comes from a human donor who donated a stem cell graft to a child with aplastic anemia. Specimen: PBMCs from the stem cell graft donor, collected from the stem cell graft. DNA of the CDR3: TGTGCCAGCACCTTAGGGGCCCGAGTGAACACTGAAGCTTTCTTT. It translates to CASTLGARVNTEAFF. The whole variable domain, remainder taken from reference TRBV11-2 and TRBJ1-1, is EAGVAQSPRYKIIEKRQSVAFWCNPISGHATLYWYQQILGQGPKLLIQFQNNGVVDDSQLPKDRFSAERLKGVDSTLKIQPAKLEDSAVYLCASTLGARVNTEAFFGQGTRLTVV.